One and the same sample provided the 6 T cell receptor beta chains below, sequenced in a study of long-term antiretroviral therapy in people with HIV. Researchers ran immunoSEQ v3.0 at survey level. Data came from immunoSEQ multiplex PCR; TCRdb stores just in-frame clones and leaves some out. This sample yields approximately 33,000 clones, of which 80% to 90% are seen a single time; 3.8% belongs to the top ten. The sample was unsorted PBMCs, taken 0.8 years before starting antiretroviral therapy. All receptors derive from a man younger than 30 with HIV.

This chain connects TRBV19 to TRBJ2-2, with 7 positions matching TRBD1. From germline, CDR1 is LNHDA and CDR2 SQIVND (reference sequence). The CDR3 extends over 14 amino acids. The trim removed 7 bases at V and 6 bases at J, leaving 8 bases unmatched. CDR3 in DNA: TGTGCCAGTACCGACAGGGAGTCTGCCGGGGAGCTGTTTTTT. This sequence encodes CASTDRESAGELFF. Complete variable domain (other parts from reference TRBV19 and TRBJ2-2): DGGITQSPKYLFRKEGQNVTLSCEQNLNHDAMYWYRQDPGQGLRLIYYSQIVNDFQKGDIAEGYSVSREKKESFPLTVTSAQKNPTAFYLCASTDRESAGELFFGEGSRLTVL.

V and J are TRBV5-6 and TRBJ2-7; 11 bases agree with TRBD2. Trimming at V came to 3 bases and at J to 0 bases, leaving 5 bases not matched to a gene. Germline CDR1 SGHDT, CDR2 YYEEEE. This CDR3 contains 16 residues. CDR3 nucleotide sequence: TGTGCCAGCAGCTCGGGACTAGCGGCCAACTCCTACGAGCAGTACTTC. It yields the protein CASSSGLAANSYEQYF.

This clone was seen a single time. J is TRBJ2-7 and V is TRBV6-1; D tentatively reads TRBD1 or TRBD2 (5 bases each). Germline V gene data show CDR1 as MNHNS and CDR2 as SASEGT. Trimming left V 6 bases short and J 3 bases short, with 12 bases between. The CDR3 is made up of 13 amino acids. The CDR3 spells CASSRDQGYEQYF. CDR3 sequence (DNA): TGTGCCAGCAGCCGGGATCAGGGCTACGAGCAGTACTTC.

The chain combines TRBV11-2 with TRBJ1-3, with D uncertain. Per germline, CDR1 SGHAT and CDR2 FQNNGV. CDR3 size: 14 residues. Between the trimmed V and J ends, which lost 5 bases and 4 bases, there was a span of 12 bases. CDR3 nucleotides: TGTGCCAGCAGCACCCGACCGACGGGAAACACCATATATTTT. It encodes CASSTRPTGNTIYF.

The chain combines TRBV6-5 with TRBJ1-1; D not certain. This CDR3 spans 14 amino acids. The V end lost 11 bases, the J end lost 6 bases, and 22 bases lay between the germline ends. Per germline, CDR1 MNHEY and CDR2 SVGAGI. The CDR3 bases are TGTGCCGCCCGAGAGGGTCTCGCTCGGCCTGAAGCTTTCTTT. As protein: CAAREGLARPEAFF.

CDR3 residues: CASSLAGNRYEQYF. The CDR3 DNA follows: TGTGCCAGCAGCTTAGCTGGGAACAGATACGAGCAGTACTTC. The chain has TRBV5-4 and TRBJ2-7; no firm D call. The germline V gene encodes CDR1 SGHNT and CDR2 YYREEE (reference sequence). Between the trimmed V and J ends, which lost 2 bases and 4 bases, there was a span of 13 bases. The CDR3 length is 14 residues.